The 26 T cell receptor beta chains below were found in one sample sequenced in a study of blood T cell repertoires in COVID-19. Sequencing used immunoSEQ multiplex PCR; TCRdb keeps in-frame clones, though not all of them. The data show some 500,000 clones, 88% seen once. Sequenced material: PBMCs or T cells enriched from blood (not recorded which). All receptors come from a woman between 35 and 50 years old who had recovered from COVID-19.

The chain couples TRBV30 to TRBJ2-7, with 7 bases lining up with TRBD2. Germline-derived CDR1 and CDR2 are GTSNPN and SVGIG (reference sequence). The CDR3 is made up of 14 amino acids. J lost 6 bases, V lost 5 bases, and 13 bases had no gene match. CDR3 loop: CAWDSPSGRLEQYF. As DNA, the CDR3 is TGTGCCTGGGATTCCCCTAGCGGTCGCCTCGAGCAGTACTTC.

The V gene is TRBV23-1, the J gene TRBJ1-6; D possibly corresponds to TRBD1 (5 bases). TRBV23-1 is identified as an open reading frame with a role that is uncertain. Trimming shortened V by 4 bases and J by 7 bases, and 20 bases separated the two germline ends. There are 17 residues in the CDR3. Here the CDR3 DNA reads TGCGCCAGCAGTCCGCGGAGGCCCGGGACTGAAAATTCACCCCTCCACTTT. Its translation: CASSPRRPGTENSPLHF.

V and J are TRBV5-4 and TRBJ2-7; D may be TRBD2 (5 bases). The CDR3 spans 15 residues. The V end lost 0 bases, the J end lost 5 bases, and 15 bases lay between the germline ends. Germline CDR1 reads SGHNT; CDR2 reads YYREEE (reference sequence). The chain's CDR3 is CASSLARWESDEQYF. In DNA, the CDR3 is TGTGCCAGCAGCTTGGCCCGGTGGGAGTCTGACGAGCAGTACTTC.

CDR3 DNA: TGCGCCAGCAGCCAAGAACAGCGTGGGTGGGGCGAGACCCAGTACTTC. It encodes CASSQEQRGWGETQYF. The chain combines TRBV4-3 with TRBJ2-5, with D perhaps TRBD1 (5 bases). Trimming cost V 0 bases and J 5 bases, with 16 bases left between them. Germline-derived CDR1 and CDR2 are LGHNA and YSLEER. This CDR3 has 16 amino acids.

CDR3: CATQVGTDTGELFF. CDR3 DNA: TGTGCCACCCAGGTCGGGACAGACACCGGGGAGCTGTTTTTT. The V call is TRBV24-1, the J call TRBJ2-2; 7 bases are shared with TRBD1. This CDR3 has 14 residues. Germline-derived CDR1 and CDR2 are KGHDR and SFDVKD. With 9 bases clipped from V and 3 bases from J, the junction kept 6 bases outside the gene matches.

The chain joins TRBV7-2 to TRBJ1-5; 7 positions match TRBD1. The CDR3 covers 14 residues. Per germline, CDR1 SGHTA and CDR2 FQGNSA. The V segment lost 3 bases and the J segment 5 bases; nucleotides outside the gene matches: 4. Here the CDR3 reads CASSLGRGDQPQHF. The CDR3 region has the DNA TGTGCCAGCAGCTTGGGCAGGGGGGATCAGCCCCAGCATTTT.

The chain carries TRBV5-1 and TRBJ1-3; no firm D call. The CDR3 sequence is 14 residues long. V shed 0 bases and J shed 0 bases, with 4 bases lying between them. Germline-derived CDR1 and CDR2 are SGHRS and YFSETQ. In DNA, the CDR3 is TGCGCCAGCAGCTTGGGTAACTCTGGAAACACCATATATTTT. Its translation: CASSLGNSGNTIYF.

The genes are TRBV9 and TRBJ2-2, with TRBD2 matching over 13 bases. This CDR3 comprises 19 residues. Germline V CDR1 and CDR2: SGDLS, YYNGEE. V shed 2 bases and J 0 bases; nucleotides not matched to a gene: 7. The CDR3 nucleotides are TGTGCCAGCAGCGTCCCAACCGGGACTAGCGGGACGAACACCGGGGAGCTGTTTTTT. Amino acids: CASSVPTGTSGTNTGELFF.

This clone was seen a handful of times. The chain couples TRBV7-9 to TRBJ1-5; a possible D gene is TRBD1 (5 bases). CDR1 and CDR2 from the germline V gene are SEHNR and FQNEAQ (reference sequence). The V end was cut by 4 bases, the J end by 6 bases, with 7 bases between. CDR3 length: 12 amino acids. The CDR3, as DNA: TGTGCCAGCAGCTCGCAGGGTCAGCCCCAGCATTTT. It codes for CASSSQGQPQHF.

This chain uses TRBV3-1 (or the pseudogene TRBV3-2) with TRBJ1-1; TRBD1 is a possible D gene (5 bases). From germline, CDR1 is LGHDT and CDR2 YNNKEL (reference sequence). V was pared by 3 bases and J by 1 base, with 12 bases between. The CDR3 sequence is 15 residues long. The CDR3 sequence: CASSQSRGGNTEAFF. The CDR3 bases are TGTGCCAGCAGCCAGTCCCGGGGGGGGAACACTGAAGCTTTCTTT.

The genes are TRBV5-6 and TRBJ2-7; TRBD1 matches at 10 bases. The CDR3 length is 17 residues. V lost 0 bases, J lost 7 bases, and 13 bases stayed unmatched. CDR1 SGHDT and CDR2 YYEEEE come from the germline V gene. The CDR3 loop is CASSLEVGTGDPREQYF. The CDR3 region has the DNA TGTGCCAGCAGCTTGGAGGTGGGGACAGGGGATCCCCGGGAGCAGTACTTC.

This clone has just one count. The chain recombines TRBV19 with TRBJ2-1, with 10 bases lining up with TRBD1. V lost 8 bases to trimming and J lost 2 bases; unmatched junction nucleotides: 12. The germline gives CDR1 LNHDA, CDR2 SQIVND (reference sequence). This CDR3 is 17 amino acids long. As DNA, the CDR3 is TGTGCCAGTTCGGGACAGGGGACATTTAATACCTACAATGAGCAGTTCTTC. This encodes CASSGQGTFNTYNEQFF. The whole variable domain, filled in from reference TRBV19 and TRBJ2-1, reads DGGITQSPKYLFRKEGQNVTLSCEQNLNHDAMYWYRQDPGQGLRLIYYSQIVNDFQKGDIAEGYSVSREKKESFPLTVTSAQKNPTAFYLCASSGQGTFNTYNEQFFGPGTRLTVL.

This clone was seen only once. V is TRBV14 and J is TRBJ2-3, with 8 bases lining up with TRBD2. Germline V CDR1 and CDR2: SGHDN, FVKESK. This CDR3 region has 15 residues. Trimming removed 2 bases from V and 5 bases from J; junction bases left unmatched: 6. The CDR3 DNA reads as TGTGCCAGCAGCCAACAGCGGGGGTCCATAGATACGCAGTATTTT. Amino acid sequence: CASSQQRGSIDTQYF.

The rearrangement uses TRBV14 and TRBJ2-7, with 8 bases aligning to TRBD1. V gave up 6 bases and J gave up 2 bases; unmatched junction bases: 9. The CDR3 spans 15 residues. Germline loops: CDR1 SGHDN, CDR2 FVKESK. The CDR3 sequence: CASSFGTGPPYEQYF. DNA for the CDR3: TGTGCCAGCAGTTTCGGGACAGGTCCTCCCTACGAGCAGTACTTC.

V is TRBV10-2 and J is TRBJ2-2; 13 bases fit TRBD2. Germline loops: CDR1 WSHSY, CDR2 SAAADI. J lost 2 bases, V lost 6 bases, and 9 bases had no gene match. The CDR3 consists of 18 residues. The CDR3 DNA reads as TGCGCCAGCAGGATCGGGACTAGCGGGATTGGAAACACCGGGGAGCTGTTTTTT. Protein: CASRIGTSGIGNTGELFF.

The CDR3 reads CASRRQGAYEQYF. The DNA of the CDR3 is TGTGCCAGCAGGCGACAGGGGGCCTACGAGCAGTACTTC. J is TRBJ2-7 and V is TRBV6-5; 9 bases map to TRBD1. In germline, CDR1 is MNHEY, CDR2 SVGAGI. CDR3 length: 13 amino acids. The junction had 2 bases not matched to a gene; V was cut back by 6 bases and J by 2 bases.

This chain connects TRBV5-6 to TRBJ1-1; D ambiguous. Looked up from germline, CDR1 is SGHDT and CDR2 is YYEEEE. CDR3 size: 15 residues. V lost 2 bases and J lost 4, with 15 bases in between. The CDR3 DNA is TGTGCCAGCAGCTTTTTTTTTGGAGGGTTCACTGAAGCTTTCTTT. Protein sequence: CASSFFFGGFTEAFF.

The chain carries TRBV5-1 and TRBJ1-3, with 8 bases aligning to TRBD1. The germline gives CDR1 SGHRS, CDR2 YFSETQ. The CDR3 is made up of 16 amino acids. V lost 0 bases and J lost 4; bases outside the gene matches: 6. CDR3 sequence (DNA): TGCGCCAGCAGCTTGGCAGGGGGCGCGAGGGGAAACACCATATATTTT. It codes for CASSLAGGARGNTIYF.

A single count supports this clone. The V and J genes are TRBV29-1 and TRBJ1-3; D ambiguous. V was clipped by 7 bases and J by 0 bases, with 13 bases between them. The CDR3 runs 14 residues. Per the germline V gene, CDR1 is SQVTM and CDR2 is ANQGSEA. CDR3 sequence: CSAVAIRSGNTIYF. DNA for the CDR3: TGCAGCGCTGTGGCCATTCGCTCTGGAAACACCATATATTTT.

The rearrangement links TRBV29-1 to TRBJ2-1, with D possibly matching TRBD2 (5 bases). V dropped 6 bases and J dropped 8 bases, with 20 bases sitting between them. CDR1 is SQVTM, CDR2 ANQGSEA, per germline. This CDR3 is built from 14 residues. DNA for the CDR3: TGCAGCGTGGCCCTATTAGCTAAGGAGGATGAGCAGTTCTTC. It encodes CSVALLAKEDEQFF.

The rearrangement joins TRBV7-6 to TRBJ2-2, with D unresolved. V gave up 2 bases and J gave up 4 bases, with 14 bases separating them. Germline V lookup: CDR1 SGHVS, CDR2 FNYEAQ. This CDR3 spans 16 amino acids. The CDR3 DNA follows: TGTGCCAGCAGCTTATACGTTATCGAGGTCACCGGGGAGCTGTTTTTT. Protein sequence: CASSLYVIEVTGELFF.

The chain combines TRBV12-3 or TRBV12-4 with TRBJ1-2; weak D call: TRBD1 (5 bases). The V and J ends lost 3 bases and 2 bases respectively, with 7 bases between them. The CDR3 consists of 13 residues. The CDR3 sequence is CASSLNRNYGYTF. The CDR3, as DNA: TGTGCCAGCAGTTTGAACAGGAACTATGGCTACACCTTC.

This clone was seen a single time. The chain combines TRBV13 with TRBJ1-1; the D gene is possibly TRBD1 (6 bases). The CDR3 is 13 residues long. V was trimmed by 3 bases and J by 11 bases, leaving 16 bases between them. The germline CDR1 and CDR2 sequences are PRHDT and FYEKMQ (reference sequence). The CDR3 here is CASSLTQGISAFF. The CDR3 DNA is TGTGCCAGCAGCTTGACCCAGGGGATTTCGGCTTTCTTT.

The chain couples TRBV4-2 to TRBJ1-2; maybe TRBD1 (5 bases). Per the germline V gene, CDR1 is LGHNA and CDR2 is YNFKEQ. The ends were cut back, 2 bases at V and 5 bases at J, with 12 bases in the middle. This CDR3 region has 14 residues. Here the CDR3 reads CASSQPDRTYGYTF. The CDR3 DNA sequence: TGTGCCAGCAGCCAACCCGACAGAACTTATGGCTACACCTTC.

The chain couples TRBV12-3 or TRBV12-4 to TRBJ2-3, with no clear D. V was pared by 6 bases and J by 9 bases, with 16 bases between. The CDR3 has 13 amino acids. The CDR3 is CASSFGSSQTQYF. DNA of the CDR3: TGTGCCAGCAGCTTCGGGTCCTCCCAAACGCAGTATTTT.

About this clone itself: The identical CDR3 is also encoded by other nucleotide sequences in the sample. The V gene is TRBV7-9, the J gene TRBJ1-4; D ambiguous. The V gene lost 1 base and the J gene lost 8 bases, with 8 bases spanning the gap. CDR3 length: 13 amino acids. Germline-derived CDR1 and CDR2 are SEHNR and FQNEAQ (reference sequence). CDR3 region: CASSLGGNEKLFF. The CDR3 DNA sequence: TGTGCCAGCAGCTTAGGCGGGAACGAAAAACTGTTTTTT. Using reference TRBV7-9 and TRBJ1-4 for the parts outside the CDR3, the full variable domain is DTGVSQNPRHKITKRGQNVTFRCDPISEHNRLYWYRQTLGQGPEFLTYFQNEAQLEKSRLLSDRFSAERPKGSFSTLEIQRTEQGDSAMYLCASSLGGNEKLFFGSGTQLSVL.